This T cell receptor beta chain was found in a study of T cell changes during pregnancy in multiple sclerosis. Germline lookup yields CDR1 SGHVS and CDR2 FQNEAQ. J lost 3 bases, V lost 4 bases, and 4 bases had no gene match. The CDR3 is made up of 14 amino acids. Data came from immunoSEQ multiplex PCR; TCRdb stores just in-frame clones and leaves some out. The sample carries about 89,000 clones, nearly 95% recorded once. This sequence originates from a female donor in good health, enrolled as a control in a pregnancy study. The chain combines TRBV7-8 with TRBJ2-7; 9 nucleotides agree with TRBD1. Sequenced material: peripheral blood, taken after pregnancy. CDR3 sequence: CASSSWTGDYEQYF. The DNA for the CDR3 is TGTGCCAGCAGCTCGTGGACAGGGGACTACGAGCAGTACTTC.